This T cell receptor beta chain originates from a study of shared clonotypes between healthy human individuals. This CDR3 has 10 residues. The germline gives CDR1 SNHLY, CDR2 FYNNEI. V shed 3 bases and J shed 8 bases, with 4 bases lying between them. The authors split each subset's genomic DNA evenly across several immunoSEQ plates. Method: immunoSEQ multiplex PCR; TCRdb's copy keeps in-frame clones and lacks some. This table has about 490,000 clones, roughly 85% appearing once. The origin of this receptor is a woman aged 40 to 50 in good health. Some clones in this sample may be carry-over from other donors' samples. The sample consisted of PBMCs. The rearrangement joins TRBV2 to TRBJ2-5; D is uncertain. The CDR3 loop reads CASSEVTQYF. The CDR3 DNA reads as TGTGCCAGCAGTGAGGTCACCCAGTACTTC.